The sequence of this TCR beta chain was determined in a study of post-analysis software for immune sequencing data. Points from the study as a whole: Patients used several TRBV segments, including TRBV5-6, TRBV5-1 and TRBV20-1, more often than controls. Samples from one preparation batch, clustered by F measure, grouped strongly together.

CDR3 length: 11 amino acids. On this clonotype: Its matching antigen is unknown.

The TCR beta cDNA libraries carried unique molecular identifiers. TCRdb passed the PCR reads through MiXCR, listing each CDR3 protein once. The table lists under 200,000 distinct CDR3 sequences, roughly 28% of them singletons. The clonotype was recovered from a girl under 18 with multiple sclerosis. Sequencing used blood. The chain combines TRBV21-1 with TRBJ2-1. TRBV21-1 is a pseudogene. Written as DNA, the CDR3 is TGTGCCAGACGGTCGAGGCATGAGCAGTTCTTC. It translates to CARRSRHEQFF.